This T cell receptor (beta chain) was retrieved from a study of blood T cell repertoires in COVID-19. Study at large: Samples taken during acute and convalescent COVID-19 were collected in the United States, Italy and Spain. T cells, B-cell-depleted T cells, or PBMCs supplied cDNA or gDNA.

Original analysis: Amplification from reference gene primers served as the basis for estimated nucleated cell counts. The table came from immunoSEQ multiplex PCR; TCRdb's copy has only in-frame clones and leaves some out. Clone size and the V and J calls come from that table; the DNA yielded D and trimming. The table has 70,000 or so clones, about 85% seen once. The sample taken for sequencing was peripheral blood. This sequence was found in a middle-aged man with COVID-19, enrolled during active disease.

CDR3 sequence (DNA): TGTGCCAGCAGTCGGGGACAGGGAAATTCTGGGGCCAACGTCCTGACTTTC. It yields the protein CASSRGQGNSGANVLTF. The V gene is TRBV27, the J gene TRBJ2-6; 9 bases line up with TRBD1. CDR3 length: 17 amino acids. V lost 5 bases and J lost 1; bases outside the gene matches: 6. CDR1 is MNHEY, CDR2 SMNVEV, per germline (reference sequence).